This T cell receptor (beta chain) stems from a study of OX40 agonist ivuxolimab in advanced cancers. Study background: Patients got intravenous ivuxolimab at 0.01 to 10 mg/kg every 2 weeks.

The repertoire was sequenced with immunoSEQ multiplex PCR; TCRdb's copy has only in-frame clones and lacks some. The data contain 70,000 to 80,000 clones, 80% to 95% of them singletons. Prior autoimmune disease or systemic immunosuppression barred patients. With regard to this clone: The antigen is not known.

There are 14 residues in the CDR3. Trimming removed 5 bases from V and 10 bases from J; junction bases left unmatched: 10. Per the germline V gene, CDR1 is GTSNPN and CDR2 is SVGIG (reference sequence). Findings and caveats of the study: Clonal expansion among partial responders at 0.1-3.0 mg/kg ranked near the lowest. Researchers did not determine the expanded peripheral T cells' antigen specificity.

The receptor was isolated from an adult with an advanced solid tumor such as melanoma, head and neck, liver or kidney cancer. The sample in question was CD4+ or CD8+ T cells sorted from blood, obtained in a trial of the OX40 agonist ivuxolimab. This chain connects TRBV30 to TRBJ1-6, with 8 bases lining up with TRBD1. CDR3 in amino acids: CAWGGGQGRSPLHF. CDR3 DNA sequence: TGTGCCTGGGGAGGAGGACAGGGAAGATCACCCCTCCACTTT.